Shown below are 18 T cell receptor beta chains from a single sample sequenced in a study of T cell responses to AZD1222 COVID-19 vaccine. Sequencing was performed with immunoSEQ multiplex PCR; in TCRdb, only in-frame clones are kept and a portion is missing. The table records some 130,000 clones, 85% of them present only once. The sample in question was peripheral blood, obtained 28 days after the second dose of the MenACWY control vaccine. The receptors shown here come from an adult who received the MenACWY meningococcal vaccine as a control.

This rearrangement joins TRBV7-9 to TRBJ2-6, with a tentative D call TRBD1 (8 bases). With 2 bases removed from V and 0 bases from J, the gap between germline ends came to 17 bases. CDR3 length equals 19 residues. Per the germline V gene, CDR1 is SEHNR and CDR2 is FQNEAQ (reference sequence). The CDR3 sequence: CASSLRGDRTNSGANVLTF. The CDR3 DNA reads TGTGCCAGCAGCTTACGGGGGGACAGGACTAACTCTGGGGCCAACGTCCTGACTTTC.

The chain joins TRBV7-3 to TRBJ2-1, with 8 nucleotides matching TRBD2. This CDR3 spans 16 amino acids. V was clipped by 4 bases and J by 3 bases; unmatched bases: 8. CDR1 is SGHTA and CDR2 is FQGTGA in the germline V gene. CDR3 coding DNA: TGTGCCAGCAGCTCCGTCGGGCGGGGGGTCTACAATGAGCAGTTCTTC. Translation gives CASSSVGRGVYNEQFF.

The CDR3 DNA is TGTGCCAGCAGCGTGGACTTGAACACTGAAGCTTTCTTT. It encodes CASSVDLNTEAFF. V gene TRBV9 combines with J gene TRBJ1-1, with D hard to call. V dropped 2 bases and J dropped 0 bases, with 5 bases sitting between them. This CDR3 contains 13 residues. The germline V gene has CDR1 SGDLS and CDR2 YYNGEE.

The V and J genes are TRBV11-3 and TRBJ2-5; no definite D call. Looked up from germline, CDR1 is SGHNT and CDR2 is YENEEA. V was shortened by 1 base and J by 1 base, with 4 bases between the two germline ends. The CDR3 totals 13 residues. The CDR3 DNA follows: TGTGCCAGCAGCTTAGGCAGCCAAGAGACCCAGTACTTC. It encodes CASSLGSQETQYF.

In nucleotides, the CDR3 is TGTGCCAGCAGTTTATGGCAGGGGGGATCCTACGAGCAGTACGTC. Translating gives CASSLWQGGSYEQYV. The genes are TRBV28 and TRBJ2-7; possibly TRBD1 for D (7 bases). V was shortened by 0 bases and J by 1 base, with 10 bases between the two germline ends. The CDR3 runs 15 residues. CDR1 and CDR2 (germline): MDHEN, SYDVKM.

This sequence joins TRBV6-2 or TRBV6-3 and TRBJ1-1; D remains ambiguous. V shed 2 bases and J shed 0 bases, with 16 bases lying between them. Germline CDR1 MNHEY, CDR2 SVGEGT. CDR3 length equals 17 residues. CDR3 nucleotides: TGTGCCAGCAGTTACAGAGCCACCCGGGCCCTGAACACTGAAGCTTTCTTT. Translation: CASSYRATRALNTEAFF.

This chain connects TRBV5-1 to TRBJ2-7; D not resolved. The CDR3 covers 12 residues. The V end lost 4 bases, the J end lost 3 bases, and 8 bases lay between the germline ends. Germline-derived CDR1 and CDR2 are SGHRS and YFSETQ. As DNA, the CDR3 is TGCGCCAGCAGCGTCAACAACTACGAGCAGTACTTC. Its protein is CASSVNNYEQYF.

This clone was picked up one time. CDR3 region: CASSFTDTQYF. The CDR3 region has the DNA TGTGCCAGCAGCTTCACAGATACGCAGTATTTT. The V call is TRBV5-4, the J call TRBJ2-3; D gene ambiguous. Germline-derived CDR1 and CDR2 are SGHNT and YYREEE (reference sequence). V lost 2 bases and J 2 bases, leaving 0 bases between the germline ends. The CDR3 loop spans 11 amino acids. The full variable domain, its missing parts supplied by reference TRBV5-4 and TRBJ2-3, is ETGVTQSPTHLIKTRGQQVTLRCSSQSGHNTVSWYQQALGQGPQFIFQYYREEENGRGNFPPRFSGLQFPNYSSELNVNALELDDSALYLCASSFTDTQYFGPGTRLTVL.

The chain uses TRBV5-1 and TRBJ2-2; D remains ambiguous. In germline, CDR1 is SGHRS, CDR2 YFSETQ. The V end lost 6 bases, the J end lost 5 bases, and 20 bases lay between the germline ends. CDR3 length equals 16 residues. The CDR3 here is CASIRSAAERTGELFF. The CDR3, as DNA: TGCGCCAGCATTAGATCCGCGGCAGAACGAACCGGGGAGCTGTTTTTT. The full variable domain, in which reference TRBV5-1 and TRBJ2-2 provide the parts outside the CDR3, is KAGVTQTPRYLIKTRGQQVTLSCSPISGHRSVSWYQQTPGQGLQFLFEYFSETQRNKGNFPGRFSGRQFSNSRSEMNVSTLELGDSALYLCASIRSAAERTGELFFGEGSRLTVL.

CDR3 nucleotide sequence: TGTGCCACCAGTGACCCACGGGACATTCAGCCCCAGCATTTT. This sequence encodes CATSDPRDIQPQHF. The chain joins TRBV24-1 to TRBJ1-5; possibly TRBD1 for D (6 bases). This CDR3 has 14 amino acids. The germline CDR1 and CDR2 sequences are KGHDR and SFDVKD. V was clipped by 4 bases and J by 6 bases, with 12 bases between them.

J is TRBJ1-3 and V is TRBV5-4; D call uncertain. This CDR3 spans 13 amino acids. Trimming took off 4 bases at V and 3 bases at J, with 8 bases between the two ends. CDR1 is SGHNT and CDR2 is YYREEE in the germline V gene (reference sequence). The CDR3 nucleotides read TGTGCCAGCAGCCTACGCAGTGGAAACACCATATATTTT. Protein: CASSLRSGNTIYF.

The chain uses TRBV19 and TRBJ2-4; D is perhaps TRBD1 (5 bases). CDR3 size: 14 residues. The V and J ends lost 7 bases and 6 bases respectively, with 16 bases between them. Germline lookup yields CDR1 LNHDA and CDR2 SQIVND (reference sequence). CDR3: CASTQPWGRNIQYF. The CDR3 DNA reads TGTGCCAGTACCCAACCATGGGGCAGAAACATTCAGTACTTC.

This clone was seen a few times. The rearrangement links TRBV10-2 to TRBJ1-5, with D hard to call. CDR1 and CDR2 from the germline V gene are WSHSY and SAAADI. V was trimmed by 1 base and J by 13 bases, leaving 17 bases between them. The CDR3 has 14 amino acids. In DNA form, the CDR3 reads TGCGCCAGCAGTGAGTGGTTCTCCGCCCGTGATCAGCATTTT. Residues: CASSEWFSARDQHF.

The chain carries TRBV7-9 and TRBJ1-2; TRBD1 matches 7 bases. V lost 0 bases, J lost 7 bases, and 2 bases stayed unmatched. This CDR3 is built from 13 residues. Looked up from germline, CDR1 is SEHNR and CDR2 is FQNEAQ (reference sequence). The DNA of the CDR3 is TGTGCCAGCAGCTTAGCGCAGGGGGTTGGCTACACCTTC. Translation: CASSLAQGVGYTF.

The gene calls are TRBV2 and TRBJ1-2, with D hard to call. Trimming left V 1 base short and J 4 bases short, with 7 bases between. Germline values: CDR1 SNHLY, CDR2 FYNNEI. The CDR3 runs 13 residues. As DNA, the CDR3 is TGTGCCAGCAGTGAAGTATCGCTCTATGGCTACACCTTC. Amino acids: CASSEVSLYGYTF.

The V gene is TRBV30, the J gene TRBJ2-7; maybe TRBD2 (6 bases). The germline CDR1 and CDR2 sequences are GTSNPN and SVGIG (reference sequence). Deletions cut 5 bases from V and 7 bases from J, with 21 bases between. The CDR3 covers 14 residues. CDR3 coding DNA: TGTGCCTGGTGTCCGGGACTTACCCCGTGGGAGCAGTACTTC. Translating gives CAWCPGLTPWEQYF.

V usage is TRBV3-1 (or the pseudogene TRBV3-2) and J usage is TRBJ2-5; D not resolved. Germline CDR1 LGHDT, CDR2 YNNKEL (reference sequence). V shed 4 bases and J shed 7 bases, with 16 bases lying between them. This CDR3 region has 14 residues. In DNA form, the CDR3 reads TGTGCCAGCAGCCCATACTCCGGAGAAGCGACCCAGTACTTC. Its translation is CASSPYSGEATQYF.

V and J are TRBV7-3 and TRBJ2-3, with D maybe TRBD1 (5 bases). The CDR3 loop spans 15 amino acids. Germline V gene data show CDR1 as SGHTA and CDR2 as FQGTGA. V lost 1 base, J lost 1 base, and 9 bases lay in between. CDR3 sequence reads: CASSLRGTRTDTQYF. CDR3 DNA: TGTGCCAGCAGCTTAAGGGGCACCCGCACAGATACGCAGTATTTT.